The clone carrying this TCR beta chain was seen more than once but under ten times. Antigen unknown. This entry belongs to a study of T cells in Graves' hyperthyroidism and ophthalmopathy. Amplified TCR beta CDR3 regions derived from RNA transcripts. The HTBI primer set was used in a first-round RT-PCR of the TCR CDR3. MiXCR, applied by TCRdb to the multiplex PCR reads, yields one record per CDR3 protein. The sample carries hundreds of thousands of distinct CDR3 sequences, about 15% recorded once. Overall study findings and caveats: Among thyroid clonotypes expanded above 0.001, most also appeared in blood. A 13 V-J signature model discriminated ophthalmopathy versus stable hyperthyroidism.

Exclusion of patients followed from uncontrolled infection, other autoimmune disease, pregnancy or lactation. This sample holds PBMCs from 10 ml fresh peripheral blood. The sequence came from a woman between 45 and 60 years old with Graves' ophthalmopathy. The sequenced sample consisted of blood.

The CDR3, as DNA: TGTGCCAGTAGTATAATGAACCTAGCGGGAGTATTAGCGGGCGGGGAGCTGTTTTTT. Translating gives CASSIMNLAGVLAGGELFF. The rearrangement uses TRBV19 and TRBJ2-2; 10 bases line up with TRBD2. CDR1 is LNHDA, CDR2 SQIVND, per germline (reference sequence). With V trimmed by 2 bases and J by 7 bases, 16 bases remained unmatched. The CDR3 is made up of 19 amino acids.